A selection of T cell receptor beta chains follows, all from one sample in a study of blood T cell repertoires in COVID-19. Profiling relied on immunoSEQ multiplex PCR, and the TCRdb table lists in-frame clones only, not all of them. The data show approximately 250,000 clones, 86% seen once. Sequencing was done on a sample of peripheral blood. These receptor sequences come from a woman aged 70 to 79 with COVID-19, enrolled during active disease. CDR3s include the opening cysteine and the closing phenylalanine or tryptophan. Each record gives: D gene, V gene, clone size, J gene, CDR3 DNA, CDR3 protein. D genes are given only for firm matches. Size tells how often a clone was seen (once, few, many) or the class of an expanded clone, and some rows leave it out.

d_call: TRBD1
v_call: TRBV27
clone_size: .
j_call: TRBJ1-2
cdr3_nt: TGTGCCAGCAGCTGGACAGGGGTATCTATCTATGGCTACACCTTC
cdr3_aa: CASSWTGVSIYGYTF

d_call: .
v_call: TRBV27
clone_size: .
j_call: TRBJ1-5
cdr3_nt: TGTGCCAGCAGTCGACCAGGGACTAATCAGCCCCAGCATTTT
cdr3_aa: CASSRPGTNQPQHF

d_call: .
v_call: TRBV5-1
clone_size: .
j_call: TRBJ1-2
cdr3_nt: TGCGCCAGCAGCGCGGACTCCTATGGCTACACCTTC
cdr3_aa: CASSADSYGYTF

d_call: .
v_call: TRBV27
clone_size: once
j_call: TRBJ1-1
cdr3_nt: TGTGCCAGCAGTTTTGGGGAAGGGGACACTGAAGCTTTCTTT
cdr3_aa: CASSFGEGDTEAFF

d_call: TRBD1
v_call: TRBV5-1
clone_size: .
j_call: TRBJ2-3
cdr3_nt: TGCGCCAGCAGCTTAGGACAGGGGCGTCTAACAGATACGCAGTATTTT
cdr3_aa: CASSLGQGRLTDTQYF

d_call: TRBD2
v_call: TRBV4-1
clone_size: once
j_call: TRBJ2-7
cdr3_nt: TGCGCCAGCAGCGCCCCGGGGGGGTACGAGCAGTACTTC
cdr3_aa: CASSAPGGYEQYF

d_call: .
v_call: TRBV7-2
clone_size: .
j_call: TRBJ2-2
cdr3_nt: TGTGCCAGCAGCTTAGGGACTACGAATACCGGGGAGCTGTTTTTT
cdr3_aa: CASSLGTTNTGELFF

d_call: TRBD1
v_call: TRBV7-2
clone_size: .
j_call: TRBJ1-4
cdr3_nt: TGTGCCAGCAGCCAGGGGGACAGCCCCTATGAAAAACTGTTTTTT
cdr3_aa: CASSQGDSPYEKLFF

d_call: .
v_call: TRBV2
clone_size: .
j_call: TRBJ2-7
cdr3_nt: TGTGCCAGCACCTCGGGACTGAAAGAGCAGTACTTC
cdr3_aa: CASTSGLKEQYF

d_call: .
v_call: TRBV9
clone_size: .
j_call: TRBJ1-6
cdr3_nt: TGTGCCAGCAGCGTAGCTCGGACGGGGGATTCACCCCTCCACTTT
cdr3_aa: CASSVARTGDSPLHF

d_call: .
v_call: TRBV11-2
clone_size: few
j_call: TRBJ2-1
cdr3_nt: TGTGCCAGCAGCTTAGCGGGCAATGAGCAGTTCTTC
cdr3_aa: CASSLAGNEQFF

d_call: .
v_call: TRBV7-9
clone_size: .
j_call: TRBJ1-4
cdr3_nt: TGTGCCAGCAGCTTAGCCTCTGGGGGCGCGACTAATGAAAAACTGTTTTTT
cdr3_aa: CASSLASGGATNEKLFF

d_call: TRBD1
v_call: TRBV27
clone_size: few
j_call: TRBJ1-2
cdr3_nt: TGTGCCAGCAGTTTCGACAGGGCGGATGGCTACACCTTC
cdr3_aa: CASSFDRADGYTF

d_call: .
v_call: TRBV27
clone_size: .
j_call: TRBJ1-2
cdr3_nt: TGTGCCAGCAGTTTATGGGCAGGCGAAGGCTACACCTTC
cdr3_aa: CASSLWAGEGYTF

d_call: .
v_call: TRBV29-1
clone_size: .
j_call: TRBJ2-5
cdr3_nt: TGCAGCGTTTCAGGGGTCCAAGAGACCCAGTACTTC
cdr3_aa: CSVSGVQETQYF

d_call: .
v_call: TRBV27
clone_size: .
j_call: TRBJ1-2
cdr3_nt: TGTGCCAGCAGTTTAGGAGGGTATGACTATGGCTACACCTTC
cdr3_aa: CASSLGGYDYGYTF

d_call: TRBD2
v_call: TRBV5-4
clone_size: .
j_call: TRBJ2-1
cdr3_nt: TGTGCCAGCAGCTCAGCCTTAGCGGGGTCCTACAATGAGCAGTTCTTC
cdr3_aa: CASSSALAGSYNEQFF

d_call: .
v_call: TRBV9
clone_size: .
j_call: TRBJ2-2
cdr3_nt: TGTGCCAGCAGCGTACCAGGACACGGCGGGGAGCTGTTTTTT
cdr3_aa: CASSVPGHGGELFF

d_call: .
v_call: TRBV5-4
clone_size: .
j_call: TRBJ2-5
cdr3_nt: TGTGCCAGCAGCTCGGCGGGGGCCCAAGAGACCCAGTACTTC
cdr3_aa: CASSSAGAQETQYF

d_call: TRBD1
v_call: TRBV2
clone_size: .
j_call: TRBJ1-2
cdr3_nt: TGTGCCAGCAGTGGAGACAGGGTAGACGTCCTCTACACCTTC
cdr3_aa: CASSGDRVDVLYTF

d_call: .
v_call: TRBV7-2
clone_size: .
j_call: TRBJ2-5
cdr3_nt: TGTGCCAGCAGCTTAGTGGTGGGGGCCGCCCAAGAGACCCAGTACTTC
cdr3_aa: CASSLVVGAAQETQYF

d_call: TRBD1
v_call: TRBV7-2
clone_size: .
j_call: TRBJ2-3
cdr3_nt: TGTGCCAGCAGCCCCCCCTCTGGGACAGGGGGAATAAATACGCAGTATTTT
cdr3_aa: CASSPPSGTGGINTQYF

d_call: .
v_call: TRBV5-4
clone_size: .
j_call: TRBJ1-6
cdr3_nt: TGTGCCAGCAGCTCTATGACGGACAGCCCCTATAATTCACCCCTCCACTTT
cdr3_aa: CASSSMTDSPYNSPLHF

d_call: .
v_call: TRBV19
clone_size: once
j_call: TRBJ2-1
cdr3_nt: TGTGCCAGTAGTACCCCTAAAAGGGGGGGATATGAGCAGTTCTTC
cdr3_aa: CASSTPKRGGYEQFF

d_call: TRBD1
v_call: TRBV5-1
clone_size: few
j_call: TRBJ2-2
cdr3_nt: TGCGCCAGCAGCGCCCGACAGGGGGCAGACACCGGGGAGCTGTTTTTT
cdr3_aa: CASSARQGADTGELFF

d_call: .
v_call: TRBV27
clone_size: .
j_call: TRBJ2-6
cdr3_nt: TGTGCCAGCAGTTTTACTGGGGCCAACGTCCTGACTTTC
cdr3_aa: CASSFTGANVLTF

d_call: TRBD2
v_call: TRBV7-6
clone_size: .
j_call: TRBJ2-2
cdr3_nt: TGTGCCAGCAGCTTAGATCCAGCGGGGGGTTCGAACACCGGGGAGCTGTTTTTT
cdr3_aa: CASSLDPAGGSNTGELFF

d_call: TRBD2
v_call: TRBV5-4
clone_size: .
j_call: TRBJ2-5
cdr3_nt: TGTGCCAGCAGCCCCGGGGCCAGCGGGGGGGCCGTTGAGACCCAGTACTTC
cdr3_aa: CASSPGASGGAVETQYF

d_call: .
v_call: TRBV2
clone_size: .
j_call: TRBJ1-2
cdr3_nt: TGTGCCAGCAGTGGTATTACAGAGGGAGTAGGCGGCTACACCTTC
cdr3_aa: CASSGITEGVGGYTF

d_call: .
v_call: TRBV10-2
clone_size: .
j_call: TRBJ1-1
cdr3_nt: TGCGCCAGCAGTGCGAGGGAAGGGAAAGCTTTCTTT
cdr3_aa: CASSAREGKAFF

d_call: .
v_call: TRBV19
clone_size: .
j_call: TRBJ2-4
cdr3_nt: TGTGCCAGTAGTTTCGCACAGGGTGGCAAAAACATTCAGTACTTC
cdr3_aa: CASSFAQGGKNIQYF